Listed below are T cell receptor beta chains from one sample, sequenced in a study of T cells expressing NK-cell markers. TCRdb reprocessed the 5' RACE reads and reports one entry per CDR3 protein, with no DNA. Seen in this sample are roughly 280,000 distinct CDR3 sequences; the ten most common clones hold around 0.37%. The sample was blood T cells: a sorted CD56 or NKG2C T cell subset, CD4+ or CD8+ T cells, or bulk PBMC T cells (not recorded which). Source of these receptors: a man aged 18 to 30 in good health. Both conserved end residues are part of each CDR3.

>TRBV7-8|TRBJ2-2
CASVRGNTNTGELFF
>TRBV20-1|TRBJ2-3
CSAREPAGGLTDTQYF
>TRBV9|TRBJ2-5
CASSGWDPSGGSTTQTQYF
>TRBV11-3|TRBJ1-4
CASSLGGLNEKLFF
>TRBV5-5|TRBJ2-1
CASSPGQGQDEQFF
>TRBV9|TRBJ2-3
CASSPKTPGTDTQYF
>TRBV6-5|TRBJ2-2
CASSYGTRNTGELFF
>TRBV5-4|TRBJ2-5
CASSERGTASETQYF
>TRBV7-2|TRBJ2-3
CASSLAVSRDTQYF
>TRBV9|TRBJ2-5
CASSDGGTETQYF
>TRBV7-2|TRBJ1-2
CASTSVMGDYGYTF
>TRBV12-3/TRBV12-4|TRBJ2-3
CASSLGRRRTDTQYF
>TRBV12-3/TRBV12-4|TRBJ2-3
CASSLRQGGTDTQYF
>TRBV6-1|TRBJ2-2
CASSAAGVFTGELFF
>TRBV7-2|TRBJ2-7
CASSPRPGQGYEQYF
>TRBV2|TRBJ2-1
CASGLGGYNEQFF
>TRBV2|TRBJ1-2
CASSSGTGLGYTF
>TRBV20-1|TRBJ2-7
CSADRTSGSPKQYF
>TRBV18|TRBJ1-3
CASSPLGSGNTIYF
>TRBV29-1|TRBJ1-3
CSVMGLSSGNTIYF
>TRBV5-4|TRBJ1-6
CASSQAGRSSPLHF
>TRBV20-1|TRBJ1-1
CSAQIPGQRFQAFF
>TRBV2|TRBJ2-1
CASSGGTSGRNEQFF